The source of this TCR beta chain is a study of shared clonotypes between healthy human individuals. Using immunoSEQ multiplex PCR, the repertoire was profiled, and TCRdb retains in-frame clones only, with some absent. The table includes about 770,000 clones, approximately 77% detected once. The length of the CDR3 is 15 residues. Germline CDR1 is SGHNT and CDR2 is YENEEA. V dropped 2 bases and J dropped 3; count of bases not matched to a gene: 3. Nashville, Tennessee was home to all donors, each a Caucasian adult. Sequencing was carried out using memory CD4+ T cells sorted from blood. Documented subset: CD45RA-negative fraction. This rearrangement joins TRBV11-3 to TRBJ1-1; the match to TRBD1 covers 10 bases. The TCR originated in a woman in her twenties or thirties in good health. CDR3 region: CASSLRTGGDTEAFF. Here the CDR3 DNA reads TGTGCCAGCAGCTTACGGACAGGGGGTGACACTGAAGCTTTCTTT.